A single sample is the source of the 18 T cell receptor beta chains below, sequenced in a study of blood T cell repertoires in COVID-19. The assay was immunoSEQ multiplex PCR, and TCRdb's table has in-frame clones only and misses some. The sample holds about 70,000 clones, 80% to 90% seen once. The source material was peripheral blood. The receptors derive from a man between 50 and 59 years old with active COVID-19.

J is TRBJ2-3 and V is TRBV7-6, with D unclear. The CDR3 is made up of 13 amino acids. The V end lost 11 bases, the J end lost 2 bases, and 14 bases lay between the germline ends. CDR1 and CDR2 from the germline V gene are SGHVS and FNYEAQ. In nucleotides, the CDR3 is TGTGCCGTCCTACTACCGACCACAGATACGCAGTATTTT. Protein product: CAVLLPTTDTQYF.

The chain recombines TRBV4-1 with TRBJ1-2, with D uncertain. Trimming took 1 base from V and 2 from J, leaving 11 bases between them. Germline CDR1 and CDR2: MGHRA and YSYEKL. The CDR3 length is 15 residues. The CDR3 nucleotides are TGCGCCAGCAGCCAAGGGAGGGAGCTAAACTATGGCTACACCTTC. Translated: CASSQGRELNYGYTF.

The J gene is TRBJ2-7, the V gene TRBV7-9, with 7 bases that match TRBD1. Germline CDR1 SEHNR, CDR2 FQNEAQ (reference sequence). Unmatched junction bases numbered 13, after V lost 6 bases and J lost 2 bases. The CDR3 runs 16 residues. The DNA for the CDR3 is TGTGCCAGCAGATCTCCTTTCGGGACAGACGCCTACGAGCAGTACTTC. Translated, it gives CASRSPFGTDAYEQYF.

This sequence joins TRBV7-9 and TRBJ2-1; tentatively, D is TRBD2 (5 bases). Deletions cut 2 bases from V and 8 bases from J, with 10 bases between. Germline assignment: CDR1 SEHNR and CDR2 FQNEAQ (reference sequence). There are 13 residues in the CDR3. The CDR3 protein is CASSLPLEDEQFF. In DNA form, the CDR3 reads TGTGCCAGCAGCTTACCACTAGAGGATGAGCAGTTCTTC. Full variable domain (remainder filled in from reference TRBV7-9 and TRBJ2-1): DTGVSQNPRHKITKRGQNVTFRCDPISEHNRLYWYRQTLGQGPEFLTYFQNEAQLEKSRLLSDRFSAERPKGSFSTLEIQRTEQGDSAMYLCASSLPLEDEQFFGPGTRLTVL.

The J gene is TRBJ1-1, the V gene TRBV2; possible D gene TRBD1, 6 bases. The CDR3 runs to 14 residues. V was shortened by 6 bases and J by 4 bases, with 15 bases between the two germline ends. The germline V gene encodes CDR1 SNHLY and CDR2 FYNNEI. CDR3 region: CASRPQGESTEAFF. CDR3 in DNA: TGTGCCAGCAGACCACAGGGAGAGAGCACTGAAGCTTTCTTT.

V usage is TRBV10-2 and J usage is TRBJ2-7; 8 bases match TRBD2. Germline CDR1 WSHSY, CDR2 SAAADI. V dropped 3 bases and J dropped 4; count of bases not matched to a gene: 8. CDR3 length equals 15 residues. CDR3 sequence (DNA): TGCGCCAGCAGTGATGGTGCGGGGGGCGTTTACGAGCAGTACTTC. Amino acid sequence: CASSDGAGGVYEQYF.

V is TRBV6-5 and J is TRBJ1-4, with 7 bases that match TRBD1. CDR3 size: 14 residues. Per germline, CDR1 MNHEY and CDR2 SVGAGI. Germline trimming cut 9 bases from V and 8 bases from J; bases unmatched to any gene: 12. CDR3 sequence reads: CASQTGALGEKLFF. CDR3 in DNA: TGTGCCAGTCAAACAGGGGCCCTAGGCGAAAAACTGTTTTTT.

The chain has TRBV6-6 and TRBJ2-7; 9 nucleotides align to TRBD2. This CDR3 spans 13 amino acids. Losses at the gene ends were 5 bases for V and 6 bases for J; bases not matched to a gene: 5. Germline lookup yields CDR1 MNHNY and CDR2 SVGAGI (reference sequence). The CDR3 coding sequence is TGTGCCAGCAGTGGCGGGGGGGAGAGCGAGCAGTACTTC. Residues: CASSGGGESEQYF.

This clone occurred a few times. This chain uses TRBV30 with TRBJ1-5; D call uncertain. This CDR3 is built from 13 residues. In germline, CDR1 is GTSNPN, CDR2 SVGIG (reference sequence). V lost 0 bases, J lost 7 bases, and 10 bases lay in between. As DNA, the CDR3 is TGTGCCTGGAGTGTACAGTCTCGGCAGCCCCAGCATTTT. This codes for CAWSVQSRQPQHF. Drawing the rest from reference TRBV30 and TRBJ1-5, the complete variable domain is SQTIHQWPATLVQPVGSPLSLECTVEGTSNPNLYWYRQAAGRGLQLLFYSVGIGQISSEVPQNLSASRPQDRQFILSSKKLLLSDSGFYLCAWSVQSRQPQHFGDGTRLSIL.

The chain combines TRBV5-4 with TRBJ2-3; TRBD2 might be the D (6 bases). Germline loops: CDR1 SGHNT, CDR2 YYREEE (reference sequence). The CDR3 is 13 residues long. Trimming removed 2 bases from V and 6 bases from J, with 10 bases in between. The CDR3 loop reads CASSLRDWDTQYF. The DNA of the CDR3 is TGTGCCAGCAGCTTACGGGACTGGGATACGCAGTATTTT. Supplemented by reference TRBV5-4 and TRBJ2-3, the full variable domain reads ETGVTQSPTHLIKTRGQQVTLRCSSQSGHNTVSWYQQALGQGPQFIFQYYREEENGRGNFPPRFSGLQFPNYSSELNVNALELDDSALYLCASSLRDWDTQYFGPGTRLTVL.

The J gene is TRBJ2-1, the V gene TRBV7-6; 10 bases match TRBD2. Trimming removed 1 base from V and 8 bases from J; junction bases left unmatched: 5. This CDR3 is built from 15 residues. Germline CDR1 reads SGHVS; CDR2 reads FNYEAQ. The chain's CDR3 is CASSLVAGGIHEQFF. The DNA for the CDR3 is TGTGCCAGCAGCTTAGTAGCGGGGGGTATTCATGAGCAGTTCTTC. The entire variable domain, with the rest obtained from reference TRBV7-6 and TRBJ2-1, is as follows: GAGVSQSPRYKVTKRGQDVALRCDPISGHVSLYWYRQALGQGPEFLTYFNYEAQQDKSGLPNDRFSAERPEGSISTLTIQRTEQRDSAMYRCASSLVAGGIHEQFFGPGTRLTVL.

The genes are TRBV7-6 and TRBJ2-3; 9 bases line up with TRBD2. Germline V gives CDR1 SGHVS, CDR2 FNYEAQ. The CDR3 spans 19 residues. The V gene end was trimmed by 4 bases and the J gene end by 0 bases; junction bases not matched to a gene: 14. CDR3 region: CASSYRRRGGMSSTDTQYF. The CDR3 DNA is TGTGCCAGCAGCTACCGGCGGCGGGGGGGAATGTCTAGCACAGATACGCAGTATTTT.

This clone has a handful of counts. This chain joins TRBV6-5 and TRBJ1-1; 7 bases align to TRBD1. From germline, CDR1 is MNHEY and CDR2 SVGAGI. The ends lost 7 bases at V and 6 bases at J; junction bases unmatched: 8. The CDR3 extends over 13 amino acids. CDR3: CASILHRGAEAFF. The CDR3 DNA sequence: TGTGCCAGCATACTACACAGGGGCGCTGAAGCTTTCTTT.

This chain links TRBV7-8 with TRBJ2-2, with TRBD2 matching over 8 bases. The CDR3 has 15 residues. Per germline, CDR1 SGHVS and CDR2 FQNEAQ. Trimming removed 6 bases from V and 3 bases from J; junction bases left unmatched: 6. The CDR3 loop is CASSPRGVDTGELFF. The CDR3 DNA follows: TGTGCCAGCAGTCCGCGGGGGGTTGACACCGGGGAGCTGTTTTTT.

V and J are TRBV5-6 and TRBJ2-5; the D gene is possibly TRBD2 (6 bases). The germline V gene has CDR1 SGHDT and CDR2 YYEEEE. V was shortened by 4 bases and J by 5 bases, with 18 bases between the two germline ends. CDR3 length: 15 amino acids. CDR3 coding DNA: TGTGCCAGCAGCCGTCTGTGGGGGGTTGATGAGACCCAGTACTTC. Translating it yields CASSRLWGVDETQYF.

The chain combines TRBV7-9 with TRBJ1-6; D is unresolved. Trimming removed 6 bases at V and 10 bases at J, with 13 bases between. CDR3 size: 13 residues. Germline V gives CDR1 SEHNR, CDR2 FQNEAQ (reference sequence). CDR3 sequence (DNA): TGTGCCAGCAGTAGACAAGGTGGCTCACCCCTCCACTTT. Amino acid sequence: CASSRQGGSPLHF.

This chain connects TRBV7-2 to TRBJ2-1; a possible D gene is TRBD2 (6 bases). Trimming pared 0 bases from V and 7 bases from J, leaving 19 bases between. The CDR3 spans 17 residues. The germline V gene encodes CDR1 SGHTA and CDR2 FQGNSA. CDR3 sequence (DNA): TGTGCCAGCAGCTTAGCGCTGTGGGACTCCGGCGGGAATGAGCAGTTCTTC. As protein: CASSLALWDSGGNEQFF.

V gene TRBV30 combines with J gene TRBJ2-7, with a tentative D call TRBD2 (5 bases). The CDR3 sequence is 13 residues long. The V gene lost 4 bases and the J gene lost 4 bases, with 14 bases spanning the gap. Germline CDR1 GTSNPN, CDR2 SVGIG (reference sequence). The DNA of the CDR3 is TGTGCCTGGACAACGGGGATATTTTACGAGCAGTACTTC. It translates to CAWTTGIFYEQYF.